The next 26 T cell receptor beta chains were all read from a single sample in a study of cytomegalovirus exposure and HLA in healthy donors. Use of 60 Vbeta and 13 Jbeta primers characterized the PCR. Some clones are missing from TCRdb's copy, which holds only in-frame ones; the method was immunoSEQ multiplex PCR. Of some 150,000 clones listed, around 10% are singletons. Sample: PBMCs. These receptors were collected from a male donor in good health and CMV-seronegative.

This clone has just a few counts. V usage is TRBV7-2 and J usage is TRBJ2-7; 10 bases are shared with TRBD1. The germline CDR1 and CDR2 sequences are SGHTA and FQGNSA. Trimming took 5 bases from V and 9 from J; bases not matched to a gene: 7. The CDR3 consists of 13 residues. The DNA for the CDR3 is TGTGCCAGCAGCCCGGGGACAGGGGTGAGGCAGTACTTC. This encodes CASSPGTGVRQYF.

The sample holds a few counts of this clone. The CDR3 region is CASSLPAGANVLTF. The CDR3, as DNA: TGTGCCAGCAGCCTGCCGGCTGGGGCCAACGTCCTGACTTTC. The chain carries TRBV5-4 and TRBJ2-6; D call uncertain. Per germline, CDR1 SGHNT and CDR2 YYREEE (reference sequence). This CDR3 comprises 14 residues. The V and J ends lost 4 bases and 2 bases respectively, with 7 bases between them.

This clone was counted a few times. The V gene is TRBV18, the J gene TRBJ1-1; D might be TRBD1 (5 bases). The V end was cut by 6 bases, the J end by 1 base, with 15 bases between. CDR1 and CDR2 from the germline V gene are KGHSH and LQKENI. The length of the CDR3 is 15 residues. DNA of the CDR3: TGTGCCAGCTCTCACGGGGGACTGAGGAACACTGAAGCTTTCTTT. It translates to CASSHGGLRNTEAFF.

This chain links TRBV7-9 with TRBJ2-7; D gene uncertain. This CDR3 is 11 amino acids long. Germline-derived CDR1 and CDR2 are SEHNR and FQNEAQ (reference sequence). Trimming stripped 4 bases from V and 3 bases from J, with 4 bases between. CDR3 residues: CASSSFYEQYF. The CDR3 region has the DNA TGTGCCAGCAGCTCATTCTACGAGCAGTACTTC.

This clone was observed a few times. Other nucleotide sequences in the sample specify the same CDR3. The chain joins TRBV7-9 to TRBJ1-4, with 8 bases that match TRBD1. The germline V gene has CDR1 SEHNR and CDR2 FQNEAQ (reference sequence). The V segment lost 3 bases and the J segment 3 bases; nucleotides outside the gene matches: 3. The CDR3 covers 15 residues. CDR3 sequence reads: CASSFTGGANEKLFF. The CDR3 nucleotides read TGTGCCAGCAGCTTTACAGGGGGGGCTAATGAAAAACTGTTTTTT.

The chain carries TRBV29-1 and TRBJ2-3; 10 bases match TRBD2. Looked up from germline, CDR1 is SQVTM and CDR2 is ANQGSEA. Trimming removed 2 bases from V and 1 base from J; junction bases left unmatched: 18. The CDR3 is made up of 20 amino acids. DNA for the CDR3: TGCAGCGTTGAAATCAGTGCTAGCGGGGGCCCTACGGGGGGCACAGATACGCAGTATTTT. Protein: CSVEISASGGPTGGTDTQYF.

The sample holds a few counts of this clone. The rearrangement joins TRBV30 to TRBJ2-7; 7 nucleotides align to TRBD1. Germline V CDR1 and CDR2: GTSNPN, SVGIG (reference sequence). This CDR3 has 13 residues. V gave up 8 bases and J gave up 1 base; unmatched junction bases: 8. The CDR3: CAGRDRTSYEQYF. The CDR3 region has the DNA TGTGCCGGAAGGGACAGAACTTCCTACGAGCAGTACTTC.

The rearrangement uses TRBV6-5 and TRBJ1-4; the D is unclear. CDR3 length: 16 residues. Per germline, CDR1 MNHEY and CDR2 SVGAGI. Deletions cut 0 bases from V and 8 bases from J, with 16 bases between. The CDR3 is CASSYSTERVREKLFF. As DNA, the CDR3 is TGTGCCAGCAGTTACTCGACCGAGCGCGTAAGGGAAAAACTGTTTTTT.

This chain connects TRBV15 to TRBJ1-5, with TRBD1 identical over 8 bases. CDR1 LNHNV and CDR2 YYDKDF come from the germline V gene (reference sequence). The V gene end was trimmed by 4 bases and the J gene end by 5 bases; junction bases not matched to a gene: 4. The CDR3 totals 14 residues. CDR3 DNA sequence: TGTGCCACCAGCACCCGACAGGGGCATCAGCCCCAGCATTTT. Encoded protein: CATSTRQGHQPQHF.

The chain uses TRBV6-1 and TRBJ2-7; maybe TRBD1 (6 bases). V lost 6 bases to trimming and J lost 2 bases, with 14 bases between them. CDR3 length: 14 residues. Germline lookup yields CDR1 MNHNS and CDR2 SASEGT. The CDR3 sequence is CASRRQVYTYEQYF. Written as DNA, the CDR3 is TGTGCCAGCAGGCGACAGGTCTATACCTACGAGCAGTACTTC.

This clone was counted between two and nine times. CDR3 region: CASSPGARGSEAFF. The CDR3 region has the DNA TGCGCCAGCAGCCCAGGGGCCCGGGGCTCGGAAGCTTTCTTT. The chain has TRBV4-3 and TRBJ1-1; the D gene is possibly TRBD1 (6 bases). Germline-derived CDR1 and CDR2 are LGHNA and YSLEER. Trimming removed 4 bases from V and 8 bases from J, with 17 bases in between. CDR3 length: 14 amino acids.

The rearrangement links TRBV6-5 to TRBJ1-5, with D maybe TRBD1 (5 bases). With 6 bases removed from V and 1 base from J, the gap between germline ends came to 13 bases. Germline V gene sequence: CDR1 MNHEY, CDR2 SVGAGI. This CDR3 spans 15 amino acids. This CDR3 reads CASSPTPGSNQPQHF. CDR3 nucleotides: TGTGCCAGCAGCCCTACCCCAGGGAGCAATCAGCCCCAGCATTTT.

As DNA, the CDR3 is TGCGCCAGCAGCCAAGCCCCGAGGCCAGGGGGCATAAACTATGGCTACACCTTC. Translating gives CASSQAPRPGGINYGYTF. This chain connects TRBV4-1 to TRBJ1-2; 8 positions agree with TRBD1. The CDR3 has 18 residues. Germline values: CDR1 MGHRA, CDR2 YSYEKL. V dropped 1 base and J dropped 2; count of bases not matched to a gene: 12.

The CDR3 loop is CASSPGQGSNQPQHF. The CDR3 DNA follows: TGTGCCAGCAGCCCGGGACAGGGAAGCAATCAGCCCCAGCATTTT. The chain combines TRBV7-2 with TRBJ1-5; 9 bases are a match to TRBD1. The trim removed 5 bases at V and 1 base at J, leaving 3 bases unmatched. Germline-derived CDR1 and CDR2 are SGHTA and FQGNSA. The CDR3 consists of 15 residues.

This clone was seen more than once but under ten times. V usage is TRBV5-6 and J usage is TRBJ2-3, with D uncertain. The CDR3 covers 15 residues. V was pared by 1 base and J by 0 bases, with 9 bases between. Germline V lookup: CDR1 SGHDT, CDR2 YYEEEE. The CDR3 loop reads CASSLFAESTDTQYF. CDR3 coding DNA: TGTGCCAGCAGCTTGTTTGCAGAAAGCACAGATACGCAGTATTTT.

The V and J genes are TRBV29-1 and TRBJ1-6, with a possible D match to TRBD1 (5 bases). V was clipped by 7 bases and J by 10 bases, with 20 bases between them. The CDR3 has 14 amino acids. Germline assignment: CDR1 SQVTM and CDR2 ANQGSEA. DNA of the CDR3: TGCAGCGCAGCGTTCCGGGGGAGTAGCTCACCCCTCCACTTT. This translates into CSAAFRGSSSPLHF.

This clone was recorded a few times. V and J are TRBV11-2 and TRBJ2-7; D possibly corresponds to TRBD2 (6 bases). V was pared by 5 bases and J by 6 bases, with 14 bases between. The CDR3 covers 13 residues. Looked up from germline, CDR1 is SGHAT and CDR2 is FQNNGV. The CDR3 sequence is CASSAQEGREQYF. CDR3 coding DNA: TGTGCCAGCAGCGCCCAGGAGGGACGCGAGCAGTACTTC. Based on the CDR3 plus reference TRBV11-2 and TRBJ2-7, the full variable domain is EAGVAQSPRYKIIEKRQSVAFWCNPISGHATLYWYQQILGQGPKLLIQFQNNGVVDDSQLPKDRFSAERLKGVDSTLKIQPAKLEDSAVYLCASSAQEGREQYFGPGTRLTVT.

In this sample, this clone turned up a few times. The chain employs TRBV9 and TRBJ2-1; 8 bases are a match to TRBD2. The CDR3 has 15 residues. CDR1 is SGDLS, CDR2 YYNGEE, per germline. V shed 4 bases, J shed 2 bases, and the junction held 5 bases outside the gene matches. CDR3 sequence (DNA): TGTGCCAGCAGCACCGGGGGGGCCGCCTACAATGAGCAGTTCTTC. This gives the protein CASSTGGAAYNEQFF.

The genes are TRBV19 and TRBJ2-1; D uncertain. Germline CDR1 is LNHDA and CDR2 is SQIVND (reference sequence). V shed 5 bases and J shed 0 bases, with 14 bases lying between them. The CDR3 runs to 16 residues. This CDR3 reads CASSLGYMSSYNEQFF. For the CDR3, the DNA is TGTGCCAGTAGTTTAGGCTATATGAGCTCCTACAATGAGCAGTTCTTC.

In this sample, this clone turned up a few times. The chain joins TRBV2 to TRBJ1-2; 8 bases map to TRBD1. This CDR3 has 14 amino acids. The germline CDR1 and CDR2 sequences are SNHLY and FYNNEI. J lost 5 bases, V lost 3 bases, and 5 bases had no gene match. Here the CDR3 DNA reads TGTGCCAGCAGTGACCGGACAGGGCCTTATGGCTACACCTTC. Translation: CASSDRTGPYGYTF.

Here the CDR3 DNA reads TGTGCCAGCAGTTTCGGAGGCAGGGAGGCGAGGGGAAAACACACTGAAGCTTTCTTT. Protein product: CASSFGGREARGKHTEAFF. J is TRBJ1-1 and V is TRBV28, with D perhaps TRBD1 (5 bases). Trimming took 3 bases from V and 3 from J, leaving 26 bases between them. Germline lookup yields CDR1 MDHEN and CDR2 SYDVKM. The length of the CDR3 is 19 residues.

This clone was detected a few times. The chain uses TRBV10-1 and TRBJ2-7, with D maybe TRBD2 (5 bases). CDR3 length equals 16 residues. V was pared by 0 bases and J by 0 bases, with 12 bases between. CDR1 is WNHNN and CDR2 is SYGVQD in the germline V gene (reference sequence). CDR3 protein: CASSESSGNDSYEQYF. For the CDR3, the DNA is TGCGCCAGCAGTGAGTCGAGCGGTAATGACTCCTACGAGCAGTACTTC.

The chain links TRBV4-1 to TRBJ2-2, with 10 bases fitting TRBD2. The CDR3 is made up of 18 amino acids. In germline, CDR1 is MGHRA, CDR2 YSYEKL. The V and J ends lost 2 bases and 5 bases, in that order; junction bases with no gene match: 11. The CDR3 DNA follows: TGCGCCAGCAGCCAATCGGCTAGCGGGGGTATGAAGACCGGGGAGCTGTTTTTT. This gives the protein CASSQSASGGMKTGELFF.

This clone was observed a few times. V usage is TRBV9 and J usage is TRBJ1-1, with D uncertain. Per germline, CDR1 SGDLS and CDR2 YYNGEE. This CDR3 comprises 14 residues. Trimming removed 4 bases from V and 1 base from J, with 11 bases in between. The DNA of the CDR3 is TGTGCCAGCAGCCCCACAGTATCGAACACTGAAGCTTTCTTT. Its protein is CASSPTVSNTEAFF.

This clone was picked up a small number of times. This chain links TRBV27 with TRBJ1-2; 7 positions match TRBD1. This CDR3 has 12 amino acids. Germline V CDR1 and CDR2: MNHEY, SMNVEV (reference sequence). Trimming at V came to 5 bases and at J to 4 bases, leaving 1 base not matched to a gene. This chain's CDR3 is CASSQGGYGYTF. CDR3 sequence (DNA): TGTGCCAGCAGTCAGGGGGGCTATGGCTACACCTTC.

This chain links TRBV27 with TRBJ2-5, with D possibly being TRBD1 (5 bases). The DNA end favors TRBJ2-7, so the J call may be wrong. The CDR3 consists of 13 residues. Germline V lookup: CDR1 MNHEY, CDR2 SMNVEV (reference sequence). CDR3 loop: CASSLTAGYEQYF. The CDR3 bases are TGTGCCAGCAGTTTGACAGCCGGATACGAGCAGTACTTC.